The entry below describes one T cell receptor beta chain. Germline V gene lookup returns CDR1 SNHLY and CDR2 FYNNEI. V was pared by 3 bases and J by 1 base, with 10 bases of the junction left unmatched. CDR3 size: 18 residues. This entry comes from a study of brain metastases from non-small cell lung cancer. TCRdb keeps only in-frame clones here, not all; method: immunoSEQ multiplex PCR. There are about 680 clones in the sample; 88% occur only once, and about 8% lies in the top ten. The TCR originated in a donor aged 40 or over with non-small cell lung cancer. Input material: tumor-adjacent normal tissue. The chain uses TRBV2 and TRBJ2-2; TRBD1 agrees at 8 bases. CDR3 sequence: CASSDALDRVENTGELFF. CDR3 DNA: TGTGCCAGCAGTGATGCCTTGGACAGGGTGGAGAACACCGGGGAGCTGTTTTTT.